A single sample gave rise to the 26 T cell receptor beta chains below, sequenced in a study of T cells after yellow fever vaccination. TCRdb independently ran MiXCR on the 5' RACE reads; one entry per CDR3 protein. The sample holds about 400,000 distinct CDR3 sequences, 6% to 8% seen once. The input for sequencing was PBMCs, taken 5 days after the yellow fever booster vaccination. All receptors derive from a man aged 30-40 years who received the YFV17D yellow fever vaccine.

This clonotype showed up just a few times. V is TRBV5-1 and J is TRBJ2-2, with 7 nucleotides matching TRBD2. This CDR3 region has 17 residues. The germline V gene encodes CDR1 SGHRS and CDR2 YFSETQ. Trimming took 3 bases from V and 4 from J; bases not matched to a gene: 12. CDR3 loop: CASSSDPSGVTTGELFF. The CDR3 nucleotides read TGCGCCAGCAGCTCCGACCCTAGCGGTGTAACCACCGGGGAGCTGTTTTTT.

This clonotype occurred many times. V gene TRBV10-1 combines with J gene TRBJ2-2; D not resolved. The CDR3 sequence is 14 residues long. V was pared by 0 bases and J by 1 base, with 3 bases between. Germline values: CDR1 WNHNN, CDR2 SYGVQD (reference sequence). The CDR3 DNA reads TGCGCCAGCAGTGAGTCATTGAACACCGGGGAGCTGTTTTTT. Translating gives CASSESLNTGELFF.

This clonotype was counted many times. This sequence joins TRBV2 and TRBJ2-5; D unresolved. The CDR3 contains 13 residues. CDR1 is SNHLY and CDR2 is FYNNEI in the germline V gene. With 6 bases removed from V and 3 bases from J, the gap between germline ends came to 11 bases. The CDR3 DNA follows: TGTGCCAGCAGGCTCTGGCCCAAAGAGACCCAGTACTTC. Encoded protein: CASRLWPKETQYF.

This clonotype was seen only a few times. This chain joins TRBV7-3 and TRBJ2-7; D call uncertain. The CDR3 length is 16 residues. Per germline, CDR1 SGHTA and CDR2 FQGTGA. Trimming took 2 bases from V and 0 from J, leaving 14 bases between them. CDR3 nucleotide sequence: TGTGCCAGCAGCTTATGCTCCCAAAACTACTCCTACGAGCAGTACTTC. Its protein product is CASSLCSQNYSYEQYF.

The chain is built from TRBV29-1 and TRBJ2-7, with D uncertain. CDR1 SQVTM and CDR2 ANQGSEA come from the germline V gene. The V end was cut by 4 bases, the J end by 2 bases, with 18 bases between. The CDR3 length is 15 residues. DNA of the CDR3: TGCAGCGTTGCCCCTCTTGGAGCAGCCCCCTACGAGCAGTACTTC. Translation: CSVAPLGAAPYEQYF.

There are many counts of this clonotype. This sequence joins TRBV20-1 and TRBJ1-2; TRBD1 agrees at 11 bases. Per the germline V gene, CDR1 is DFQATT and CDR2 is SNEGSKA (reference sequence). There are 13 residues in the CDR3. V lost 6 bases to trimming and J lost 2 bases; unmatched junction nucleotides: 2. CDR3 region: CSAWTGGNYGYTF. CDR3 DNA sequence: TGCAGTGCCTGGACAGGGGGCAACTATGGCTACACCTTC.

This clonotype was counted between two and nine times. This rearrangement joins TRBV10-3 to TRBJ2-1, with D possibly being TRBD2 (6 bases). V lost 7 bases and J 9 bases, leaving 22 bases between the germline ends. There are 15 residues in the CDR3. In germline, CDR1 is ENHRY, CDR2 SYGVKD. For the CDR3, the DNA is TGTGCCATCAAAGAGGGAGGAACGAACCAGGCTGAGCAGTTCTTC. Translating it yields CAIKEGGTNQAEQFF.

This clonotype has at least ten counts. The gene calls are TRBV11-2 and TRBJ2-6; 10 bases fit TRBD2. Germline V gene data show CDR1 as SGHAT and CDR2 as FQNNGV. With V trimmed by 7 bases and J by 0 bases, 9 bases remained unmatched. The CDR3 contains 18 residues. CDR3 amino acids: CASTPRLAGSSGANVLTF. CDR3 bases: TGTGCCAGCACTCCTAGACTAGCGGGCAGCTCTGGGGCCAACGTCCTGACTTTC. Filled out from reference TRBV11-2 and TRBJ2-6, the complete variable domain reads EAGVAQSPRYKIIEKRQSVAFWCNPISGHATLYWYQQILGQGPKLLIQFQNNGVVDDSQLPKDRFSAERLKGVDSTLKIQPAKLEDSAVYLCASTPRLAGSSGANVLTFGAGSRLTVL.

This clonotype was counted many times. The gene calls are TRBV5-1 and TRBJ2-3; D ambiguous. This CDR3 comprises 13 residues. CDR1 is SGHRS and CDR2 is YFSETQ in the germline V gene. V lost 0 bases and J lost 5, with 7 bases in between. The CDR3 loop is CASSLVSGDTQYF. Written as DNA, the CDR3 is TGCGCCAGCAGCTTGGTATCCGGAGATACGCAGTATTTT.

This clonotype was seen a few times. The chain recombines TRBV7-2 with TRBJ1-5, with D unclear. V was cut by 4 bases and J by 6 bases, with 13 bases left in between. The CDR3 spans 14 residues. Germline lookup yields CDR1 SGHTA and CDR2 FQGNSA. CDR3 nucleotide sequence: TGTGCCAGCAGCTCTCGGGGTTTTAGTCAGCCCCAGCATTTT. The encoded protein is CASSSRGFSQPQHF.

This clonotype was seen repeatedly, ten times or more. The chain is built from TRBV12-3 or TRBV12-4 and TRBJ2-1, with D possibly TRBD2 on 6 matching bases. The V end was cut by 10 bases, the J end by 8 bases, with 21 bases between. The CDR3 loop spans 14 amino acids. The CDR3 region is CAIGGTEAYDEQFF. Written as DNA, the CDR3 is TGTGCCATCGGCGGGACCGAAGCGTACGATGAGCAGTTCTTC.

This clonotype appeared many times. The V call is TRBV7-2, the J call TRBJ2-1; 7 positions agree with TRBD2. The junction had 8 bases not matched to a gene; V was cut back by 5 bases and J by 4 bases. CDR1 is SGHTA, CDR2 FQGNSA, per germline. The CDR3 runs 15 residues. The CDR3 is CASSDTSASYNEQFF. As DNA, the CDR3 is TGTGCCAGCAGCGACACTAGCGCCAGTTACAATGAGCAGTTCTTC.

Written as DNA, the CDR3 is TGTGCCAGCACGGGACACTGGCCAGCACCTAGCTCCTACAATGAGCAGTTCTTC. Translating gives CASTGHWPAPSSYNEQFF. V and J are TRBV3-1 and TRBJ2-1; possible D gene TRBD1, 6 bases. The V gene lost 7 bases and the J gene lost 0 bases, with 22 bases spanning the gap. The CDR3 has 18 amino acids. Per germline, CDR1 LGHDT and CDR2 YNNKEL (reference sequence).

This clonotype was detected many times. The chain carries TRBV2 and TRBJ1-1; perhaps TRBD1 as D (5 bases). The CDR3 covers 13 residues. The V gene lost 6 bases and the J gene lost 9 bases, with 17 bases spanning the gap. Germline assignment: CDR1 SNHLY and CDR2 FYNNEI. This CDR3 is CASSQSRDGKAFF. CDR3 DNA sequence: TGTGCCAGCAGCCAGTCCCGGGACGGAAAAGCTTTCTTT.

CDR3 sequence reads: CASSLDSAGWYF. CDR3 DNA: TGTGCCAGCAGCTTAGATTCGGCAGGGTGGTACTTC. The V and J genes are TRBV7-9 and TRBJ2-7; tentative D call: TRBD1 (5 bases). Germline CDR1 SEHNR, CDR2 FQNEAQ (reference sequence). The CDR3 contains 12 residues. Trimming stripped 1 base from V and 12 bases from J, with 13 bases between.

This clonotype was seen a handful of times. This chain uses TRBV5-5 with TRBJ2-1; tentative D call: TRBD2 (6 bases). The V end lost 2 bases, the J end lost 2 bases, and 11 bases lay between the germline ends. The germline V gene has CDR1 SGHKS and CDR2 YYEKEE (reference sequence). The CDR3 runs 15 residues. CDR3 DNA sequence: TGTGCCAGCAGCTTACCGGGAGAGGCCTACAATGAGCAGTTCTTC. Its translation is CASSLPGEAYNEQFF.

This clonotype was seen at least ten times. The rearrangement joins TRBV19 to TRBJ1-1; no firm D call. In germline, CDR1 is LNHDA, CDR2 SQIVND (reference sequence). V was cut by 3 bases and J by 6 bases, with 14 bases left in between. This CDR3 has 14 residues. The CDR3: CASSIFTAGAEAFF. CDR3 sequence (DNA): TGTGCCAGTAGTATTTTTACGGCCGGGGCTGAAGCTTTCTTT.

This clonotype was observed many times. The chain links TRBV6-1 to TRBJ2-3; 9 bases map to TRBD1. Germline trimming cut 7 bases from V and 4 bases from J; bases unmatched to any gene: 6. Germline V gene sequence: CDR1 MNHNS, CDR2 SASEGT. This CDR3 spans 14 amino acids. The CDR3 nucleotides are TGTGCCAGCACAACGGGACAGGGCTCAGATACGCAGTATTTT. Its translation: CASTTGQGSDTQYF.

The DNA for the CDR3 is TGCAGTGGAAGGGGGCAGGATGAGACCCAGTACTTC. Its translation is CSGRGQDETQYF. The V gene is TRBV20-1, the J gene TRBJ2-5, with 7 bases fitting TRBD1. The V and J ends lost 7 bases and 5 bases, in that order; junction bases with no gene match: 7. Germline lookup yields CDR1 DFQATT and CDR2 SNEGSKA (reference sequence). CDR3 length equals 12 residues.

This clonotype was picked up a small number of times. This chain joins TRBV15 and TRBJ2-1, with D perhaps given as TRBD1 or TRBD2 (5 bases each). CDR3 length: 18 residues. Germline-derived CDR1 and CDR2 are LNHNV and YYDKDF (reference sequence). The germline V and J ends were trimmed by 0 bases and 7 bases, with 22 bases remaining between them. CDR3 in amino acids: CATSRDSHGTSFPNEQFF. The CDR3 DNA sequence: TGTGCCACCAGCAGAGATTCTCACGGGACCTCTTTTCCGAATGAGCAGTTCTTC. Combining the CDR3 with reference TRBV15 and TRBJ2-1 gives the whole variable domain DAMVIQNPRYQVTQFGKPVTLSCSQTLNHNVMYWYQQKSSQAPKLLFHYYDKDFNNEADTPDNFQSRRPNTSFCFLDIRSPGLGDTAMYLCATSRDSHGTSFPNEQFFGPGTRLTVL.

This clonotype appeared a few times. The rearrangement links TRBV7-9 to TRBJ1-2; no definite D call. Trimming removed 3 bases at V and 3 bases at J, with 5 bases between. There are 12 residues in the CDR3. Looked up from germline, CDR1 is SEHNR and CDR2 is FQNEAQ (reference sequence). This CDR3 reads CASSFQDYGYTF. CDR3 DNA: TGTGCCAGCAGCTTTCAGGACTATGGCTACACCTTC.

The chain carries TRBV5-4 and TRBJ1-1; weak D call: TRBD1 (5 bases). The CDR3 is 13 residues long. Germline loops: CDR1 SGHNT, CDR2 YYREEE (reference sequence). Trimming cost V 6 bases and J 3 bases, with 12 bases left between them. The CDR3, as DNA: TGTGCCAGCACTCGGGACCCAGACACTGAAGCTTTCTTT. This sequence encodes CASTRDPDTEAFF.

This clonotype has ten or more counts. This chain joins TRBV18 and TRBJ2-2; TRBD2 agrees at 11 bases. V was pared by 8 bases and J by 2 bases, with 7 bases of the junction left unmatched. The CDR3 contains 16 residues. Per the germline V gene, CDR1 is KGHSH and CDR2 is LQKENI. The CDR3 is CASSPGTSGNTGELFF. In nucleotides, the CDR3 is TGTGCCAGCAGCCCCGGGACTAGCGGTAACACCGGGGAGCTGTTTTTT.

This clonotype turned up a few times. The chain carries TRBV7-9 and TRBJ1-4; D is unclear. Trimming stripped 0 bases from V and 5 bases from J, with 10 bases between. Germline CDR1 is SEHNR and CDR2 is FQNEAQ (reference sequence). This CDR3 region has 15 residues. CDR3 bases: TGTGCCAGCAGCTTAGCAAGGCAGAGGAATGAAAAACTGTTTTTT. Translation gives CASSLARQRNEKLFF.

In its sample, this clonotype was seen many times. This chain joins TRBV20-1 and TRBJ1-3; D might be TRBD1 (6 bases). Germline lookup yields CDR1 DFQATT and CDR2 SNEGSKA (reference sequence). The germline V and J ends were trimmed by 6 bases and 0 bases, with 9 bases remaining between them. The CDR3 is 13 amino acids. CDR3 nucleotides: TGCAGTGCACGACAGGTCTCTGGAAACACCATATATTTT. Translation: CSARQVSGNTIYF.

In this sample, this clonotype turned up many times. In DNA form, the CDR3 reads TGTGCCAGCAGAACCTGGGACAACTACGAGCAGTACTTC. It translates to CASRTWDNYEQYF. The chain uses TRBV2 and TRBJ2-7, with D maybe TRBD1 (6 bases). The ends were cut back, 6 bases at V and 3 bases at J, with 12 bases in the middle. This CDR3 contains 13 residues. Germline CDR1 SNHLY, CDR2 FYNNEI.